Listed here is a single TCR beta chain. What antigen it recognizes has not been identified. Nothing much larger sits one base from this clone, and base qualities are not available. This record belongs to a study of blood T cell repertoires in COVID-19 (dated by TCRdb to about 2020). Context from the whole study: The collaborator samples originated in the United States, Italy and Spain and spanned the acute and convalescent phases of COVID-19. The material from the prospective study consisted of cDNA or gDNA derived from T cells, B-cell-depleted T cells, or PBMCs. Deeply sampled blood TCRbeta repertoires from subjects exposed to, actively infected with, or recovered from COVID-19 were included in the dataset. A freely available public database, intended as a resource for researchers studying the immune response to SARS-CoV-2, is where the repertoires were released. Samples came from the ongoing ImmuneRACE study (first 160 participants) plus 1,254 subjects from 6 global collaborators. Nearly every sample came with metadata listing a de-identified subject ID, COVID-19 status, age in years and sex. Where available, HLA class I and class II types were obtained from metadata supplied by the sample provider rather than from assay-based typing. The investigation overall reported the following: How much clinical and demographic metadata was included differed by source and by participant, and the metadata was provided uncurated.

Each collaborating institution followed its own protocols to collect whole blood in K2EDTA tubes. For TCRbeta analysis, collaborator samples were shipped as frozen whole blood, as isolated PBMCs, or as DNA extracted from either sample type. TCRbeta CDR3 regions were amplified from genomic DNA by means of the immunoSEQ Assay, a bias-controlled multiplex PCR. The source study handled its data this way. Within the assay, amplification of reference gene primers was used to estimate how many nucleated cells each sample contained. To quantify the absolute abundance of each unique TCRbeta CDR3 rearrangement, sequence reads were collapsed and filtered. For each sample, productive Simpson clonality was calculated as the square root of Simpson's diversity index over productive rearrangements. In TCRdb, the immuneACCESS table is reduced to in-frame sequences with V and J assigned. These tables do not hold every clone; where another copy was compared, an unresolved V gene accounts for under half, and the others remain unexplained. V, J and clone size derive from that table, while D and trimming were established from the DNA sequence. The sample table records more than 90,000 clones; about nine tenths of these occur just once. The ten largest clones take up almost 4.5% of the sample.

The CDR3 spans 14 residues, from the cysteine through the phenylalanine. Only the CDR3 DNA is retained, 42 bases long and in frame from the first base. CDR1 GTSNPN and CDR2 SVGIG are derived from the germline V gene (reference sequence). Trimming takes 0 bases from V and 4 bases from J, and the germline ends sit 12 bases apart. Sequenced material: peripheral blood. This chain joins TRBV30 to TRBJ1-1; too little of a D gene remains to name it. The source is a middle-aged man with acute or convalescent COVID-19. The DNA is as follows: TGTGCCTGGAGTGTGCGGGCCCCGGGCACTGAAGCTTTCTTT. Translated, this gives CAWSVRAPGTEAFF.